This passage covers 8 T cell receptor beta chains from one sample sequenced in a study of beta chain features in type 1 diabetes. Whole-study results and caveats: Moderate yet significant TCRB CDR3 shortening was seen in Type 1 diabetes patients in all four CD4+ subsets.

No antigen has been identified for these receptors. The study reverse transcribed the entire isolated RNA, so it sequenced expressed TCRB transcripts. TCRdb keeps only in-frame clones here, not all; method: immunoSEQ multiplex PCR. The sample lists roughly 130,000 clones; around 15% were seen once. Material for sequencing was central memory CD4+ T cells from blood. The receptors derive from a man aged 25-45 years with type 1 diabetes.

CDR3 loop: CASSLSAQGIRTDTQYF. CDR3 sequence (DNA): TGTGCCAGCAGCTTATCTGCCCAGGGGATTCGCACAGATACGCAGTATTTT. The chain uses TRBV7-8 and TRBJ2-3, with a possible D match to TRBD1 (6 bases). The CDR3 consists of 17 residues. V was clipped by 2 bases and J by 1 base, with 16 bases between them. CDR1 SGHVS and CDR2 FQNEAQ come from the germline V gene.

J is TRBJ2-5 and V is TRBV6-6; 8 bases agree with TRBD1. J gave up 5 bases and V 2 bases, and 4 bases lay outside the gene matches. The CDR3 is made up of 14 amino acids. CDR1 is MNHNY and CDR2 is SVGAGI in the germline V gene (reference sequence). CDR3 DNA: TGTGCCAGCAGTTACCGCAGACAGGGGGAGACCCAGTACTTC. Its translation is CASSYRRQGETQYF.

The chain carries TRBV15 and TRBJ2-1; 9 nucleotides align to TRBD2. CDR1 and CDR2 from the germline V gene are LNHNV and YYDKDF (reference sequence). J gave up 3 bases and V 0 bases, and 6 bases lay outside the gene matches. The length of the CDR3 is 17 residues. The CDR3 is CATSRDHGSGGYNEQFF. DNA of the CDR3: TGTGCCACCAGCAGAGATCATGGTAGCGGGGGCTACAATGAGCAGTTCTTC.

V is TRBV13 and J is TRBJ1-2; 9 bases are a match to TRBD1. The trim removed 4 bases at V and 7 bases at J, leaving 7 bases unmatched. Germline CDR1 reads PRHDT; CDR2 reads FYEKMQ (reference sequence). The CDR3 has 14 residues. The CDR3 DNA reads as TGTGCCAGCAGCTACGGGACAGGGCAGGGTGGCTACACCTTC. Translation gives CASSYGTGQGGYTF.

J is TRBJ1-5 and V is TRBV7-2; D not resolved. This CDR3 contains 12 residues. Germline CDR1 is SGHTA and CDR2 is FQGNSA. V gave up 3 bases and J gave up 3 bases, with 3 bases separating them. For the CDR3, the DNA is TGTGCCAGCAGCTTTTACAATCAGCCCCAGCATTTT. Protein: CASSFYNQPQHF. The full variable domain, completed using reference TRBV7-2 and TRBJ1-5, is GAGVSQSPSNKVTEKGKDVELRCDPISGHTALYWYRQSLGQGLEFLIYFQGNSAPDKSGLPSDRFSAERTGGSVSTLTIQRTQQEDSAVYLCASSFYNQPQHFGDGTRLSIL.

This clone came up a few times. The chain joins TRBV11-2 to TRBJ2-1, with 13 bases that match TRBD2. V lost 5 bases, J lost 3 bases, and 1 base stayed unmatched. The CDR3 is 15 residues long. The germline CDR1 and CDR2 sequences are SGHAT and FQNNGV. DNA of the CDR3: TGTGCCAGCAGCCGACTAGCGGGGGGCTACAATGAGCAGTTCTTC. Translating gives CASSRLAGGYNEQFF.

There are many counts of this clone. The rearrangement joins TRBV6-1 to TRBJ2-7, with a weak D call TRBD1 (6 bases). This CDR3 is 12 amino acids long. Germline V gives CDR1 MNHNS, CDR2 SASEGT. Trimming left V 6 bases short and J 4 bases short, with 10 bases between. In nucleotides, the CDR3 is TGTGCCAGCAGAGGGGGAGCTTACGAGCAGTACTTC. Amino acids: CASRGGAYEQYF.

The rearrangement uses TRBV29-1 and TRBJ2-3; D tentatively fits TRBD1 or TRBD2 (6 bases each). Germline V gene data show CDR1 as SQVTM and CDR2 as ANQGSEA. This CDR3 comprises 14 residues. The CDR3 region has the DNA TGCAGTATCCGAGGGGGACTCAGCACAGATACGCAGTATTTT. This encodes CSIRGGLSTDTQYF.